This T cell receptor (beta chain) was sequenced during a study of identical twins. Study-level results: Part of the zero-insertion signal could reflect confounding by invariant MAIT and iNKT cells. Abundant beta clonotypes from cord blood had fewer insertions, unlike memory repertoires, which showed none.

Germline lookup yields CDR1 DFQATT and CDR2 SNEGSKA (reference sequence). The CDR3 spans 11 residues, counting both ends. Template switching, a step in the protocol, added a universal primer site, and cDNA carried unique molecular identifiers. Via MiXCR, TCRdb re-called the 5' RACE reads, giving one row per CDR3 protein. This table holds approximately 220,000 distinct CDR3 sequences, less than 10% found once. This clonotype was counted ten times or more. Its target is unknown. The CDR3 does not end in the conserved phenylalanine or tryptophan, so this is likely a read error. No DNA is shown, since the ends of the CDR3 on it are uncertain; the CDR3 is the one TCRdb lists.

The sequenced sample consisted of memory (CD45RO+) T cells sorted from blood. This clonotype was obtained from a woman aged 18-29 years in good health. The chain joins TRBV20-1 to TRBJ1-1; the table assigns TRBD1, which was not confirmed against the DNA. CDR3 loop: CSARVGDTGAL.